The 29 T cell receptor beta chains below come from one sample, sequenced in a study of post-analysis software for immune sequencing data (dated by TCRdb to between 2014 and 2016). The library was produced with PCR. Sequencing took place on an Illumina HiSeq 2500. To reduce PCR and sequencing biases, unique molecular identifiers were incorporated into the TCR beta cDNA libraries. TCRdb cleaned the public reads at Q25 with fastp, built clones with MiXCR and kept in-frame beta chains. Under each unique CDR3 protein, matching rows form one entry showing the most common genes and DNA. The sample table lists some 700,000 distinct CDR3 sequences, roughly three fifths of them with a count of one. Approximately 11% of the sample is in the top ten clones. These receptors have no identified antigens. Broader findings and caveats from the paper: Significantly higher frequencies in patients than in controls were found for about five TRBV segments, including TRBV5-6, TRBV5-1 and TRBV20-1.

Sequencing input: blood. All receptors come from a girl aged 2-10 years with multiple sclerosis.

This rearrangement joins TRBV5-1 to TRBJ2-1; no clear D. CDR3 length equals 14 residues. Germline V lookup: CDR1 SGHRS, CDR2 YFSETQ. Trimming removed 4 bases at V and 0 bases at J, with 8 bases between. CDR3 in amino acids: CASSVLSSYNEQFF. As DNA, the CDR3 is TGCGCCAGCAGCGTGCTCAGCTCCTACAATGAGCAGTTCTTC.

The J gene is TRBJ2-3, the V gene TRBV10-2, with D possibly being TRBD1 or TRBD2 (5 bases each). Germline V gene lookup returns CDR1 WSHSY and CDR2 SAAADI. Trimming left V 5 bases short and J 3 bases short, with 9 bases between. CDR3 length equals 13 residues. CDR3 amino acids: CASSRDVTDTQYF. CDR3 sequence (DNA): TGCGCCAGCAGTAGGGACGTTACAGATACGCAGTATTTT.

This clonotype was counted between two and nine times. The rearrangement joins TRBV10-2 to TRBJ2-1, with 11 bases lining up with TRBD2. The V gene end was trimmed by 9 bases and the J gene end by 7 bases; junction bases not matched to a gene: 5. CDR1 is WSHSY and CDR2 is SAAADI in the germline V gene. CDR3 size: 13 residues. The chain's CDR3 is CARATSGENEQFF. For the CDR3, the DNA is TGCGCCAGGGCGACTAGCGGGGAGAATGAGCAGTTCTTC.

The chain joins TRBV7-3 to TRBJ1-2; the D gene is possibly TRBD1 (6 bases). Germline assignment: CDR1 SGHTA and CDR2 FQGTGA. V dropped 0 bases and J dropped 6 bases, with 14 bases sitting between them. The CDR3 runs to 15 residues. The CDR3 here is CASSLTTGGADGYTF. The CDR3 DNA follows: TGTGCCAGCAGCTTAACGACTGGGGGGGCGGATGGCTACACCTTC.

V is TRBV28 and J is TRBJ2-7, with D unresolved. The germline gives CDR1 MDHEN, CDR2 SYDVKM. The CDR3 spans 15 residues. Between the trimmed V and J ends, which lost 6 bases and 3 bases, there was a span of 18 bases. CDR3 sequence (DNA): TGTGCCAGCAGCCCCGGGTCAGTGGAGCGCTACGAGCAGTACTTC. Translating it yields CASSPGSVERYEQYF.

This chain links TRBV7-3 with TRBJ1-1; no firm D call. The germline V gene encodes CDR1 SGHTA and CDR2 FQGTGA. With 1 base removed from V and 8 bases from J, the gap between germline ends came to 11 bases. This CDR3 has 13 amino acids. The CDR3 is CASSLSGREEAFF. CDR3 DNA: TGTGCCAGCAGCTTAAGTGGGAGGGAAGAAGCTTTCTTT. The full variable domain, with the rest looked up from reference TRBV7-3 and TRBJ1-1, is GAGVSQTPSNKVTEKGKYVELRCDPISGHTALYWYRQSLGQGPEFLIYFQGTGAADDSGLPNDRFFAVRPEGSVSTLKIQRTERGDSAVYLCASSLSGREEAFFGQGTRLTVV.

The rearrangement links TRBV6-2 or TRBV6-3 to TRBJ2-7; TRBD2 aligns across 9 bases. The CDR3 has 17 amino acids. Germline V gene data show CDR1 as MNHEY and CDR2 as SVGEGT. With V trimmed by 5 bases and J by 3 bases, 14 bases remained unmatched. CDR3 in amino acids: CASSKTGGTSSSYEQYF. CDR3 nucleotide sequence: TGTGCCAGCAGTAAGACGGGGGGGACTAGCAGCAGCTACGAGCAGTACTTC.

V is TRBV14 and J is TRBJ2-1, with D possibly being TRBD1 (6 bases). This CDR3 has 14 residues. V gave up 1 base and J gave up 5 bases, with 9 bases separating them. Per germline, CDR1 SGHDN and CDR2 FVKESK. The CDR3 loop is CASSQGTANNEQFF. The DNA for the CDR3 is TGTGCCAGCAGCCAAGGGACAGCAAACAATGAGCAGTTCTTC.

This chain links TRBV2 with TRBJ2-7, with D uncertain. This CDR3 spans 14 amino acids. V lost 6 bases and J 2 bases, leaving 14 bases between the germline ends. Germline assignment: CDR1 SNHLY and CDR2 FYNNEI. The CDR3 sequence: CASRAQFVTYEQYF. The CDR3, as DNA: TGTGCCAGCAGGGCCCAGTTCGTTACCTACGAGCAGTACTTC.

This chain joins TRBV7-2 and TRBJ2-7, with D maybe TRBD1 (6 bases). The end of the DNA aligns better with TRBJ2-5, so the J call may be wrong. The CDR3 has 15 amino acids. Germline loops: CDR1 SGHTA, CDR2 FQGNSA. The CDR3 spells CASSLQTGGLETQYF. The CDR3 bases are TGTGCCAGCAGCTTACAGACAGGCGGGTTGGAGACCCAGTACTTC.

V and J are TRBV6-6 and TRBJ1-5; D remains unclear. The V end lost 2 bases, the J end lost 6 bases, and 5 bases lay between the germline ends. The length of the CDR3 is 12 residues. Germline V lookup: CDR1 MNHNY, CDR2 SVGAGI (reference sequence). CDR3 loop: CASSYPTQPQHF. The CDR3 DNA reads TGTGCCAGCAGTTACCCCACTCAGCCCCAGCATTTT.

The chain employs TRBV28 and TRBJ1-1, with D unclear. CDR1 and CDR2 (germline): MDHEN, SYDVKM. The CDR3 is made up of 14 amino acids. V was trimmed by 10 bases and J by 7 bases, leaving 22 bases between them. CDR3 DNA sequence: TGTGCCAACATGGGGTCACCGCCTTGGAATGAAGCTTTCTTT. This encodes CANMGSPPWNEAFF.

The chain links TRBV24-1 to TRBJ2-1; tentatively, D is TRBD2 (7 bases). Trimming removed 2 bases at V and 8 bases at J, with 18 bases between. CDR1 KGHDR and CDR2 SFDVKD come from the germline V gene. CDR3 length: 16 residues. The CDR3 sequence: CATSDSGAGESDEQFF. For the CDR3, the DNA is TGTGCCACCAGTGATTCAGGGGCGGGGGAGAGCGATGAGCAGTTCTTC.

There are a few counts of this clonotype. The V and J genes are TRBV5-1 and TRBJ2-5, with no clear D. The V gene's germline CDR1 is SGHRS and CDR2 YFSETQ. Trimming took 2 bases from V and 2 from J, leaving 10 bases between them. This CDR3 comprises 14 residues. This chain's CDR3 is CASSFKASQETQYF. Written as DNA, the CDR3 is TGCGCCAGCAGCTTTAAGGCGTCGCAAGAGACCCAGTACTTC.

The chain couples TRBV7-9 to TRBJ1-1; the D is unclear. The CDR3 contains 12 residues. V dropped 5 bases and J dropped 6 bases, with 10 bases sitting between them. CDR1 and CDR2 (germline): SEHNR, FQNEAQ (reference sequence). The CDR3 region has the DNA TGTGCCAGCAGCCAAACCGGGCCTGAAGCTTTCTTT. This gives the protein CASSQTGPEAFF.

This clonotype has just a few counts. The chain is built from TRBV5-1 and TRBJ2-4, with D perhaps TRBD2 (6 bases). V was clipped by 0 bases and J by 4 bases, with 11 bases between them. This CDR3 contains 15 residues. Germline assignment: CDR1 SGHRS and CDR2 YFSETQ. The DNA of the CDR3 is TGCGCCAGCAGCTTGGACCTAGCGAGAAAAAACATTCAGTACTTC. This codes for CASSLDLARKNIQYF. Variable domain in full (rest from reference TRBV5-1 and TRBJ2-4): KAGVTQTPRYLIKTRGQQVTLSCSPISGHRSVSWYQQTPGQGLQFLFEYFSETQRNKGNFPGRFSGRQFSNSRSEMNVSTLELGDSALYLCASSLDLARKNIQYFGAGTRLSVL.

This clonotype was observed once. The V gene is TRBV7-9, the J gene TRBJ2-7, with 12 bases matching TRBD1. After removal of 5 bases from V and 2 bases from J, the junction contained 7 bases not matched to a gene. This CDR3 comprises 16 residues. CDR1 and CDR2 from the germline V gene are SEHNR and FQNEAQ (reference sequence). CDR3 in amino acids: CASSGGTGGVPYEQYF. The CDR3 region has the DNA TGTGCCAGCAGCGGCGGGACAGGGGGCGTTCCCTACGAGCAGTACTTC.

DNA of the CDR3: TGTGCCAGCAGCCCCCACGAAGGTCAGGGGAGGGCCTATGGCTACACCTTC. Amino acid sequence: CASSPHEGQGRAYGYTF. V and J are TRBV7-2 and TRBJ1-2, with D possibly being TRBD1 (6 bases). In germline, CDR1 is SGHTA, CDR2 FQGNSA. V lost 5 bases, J lost 4 bases, and 23 bases lay in between. CDR3 length: 17 amino acids. Variable domain in full (rest from reference TRBV7-2 and TRBJ1-2): GAGVSQSPSNKVTEKGKDVELRCDPISGHTALYWYRQSLGQGLEFLIYFQGNSAPDKSGLPSDRFSAERTGGSVSTLTIQRTQQEDSAVYLCASSPHEGQGRAYGYTFGSGTRLTVV.

The rearrangement joins TRBV12-3 or TRBV12-4 to TRBJ2-3, with D perhaps TRBD1 (5 bases). Between the trimmed V and J ends, which lost 3 bases and 13 bases, there was a span of 17 bases. CDR3 length: 13 amino acids. CDR3 in amino acids: CASSFQGTDAEYF. The DNA for the CDR3 is TGTGCCAGCAGTTTCCAGGGAACAGATGCGGAGTATTTT.

The chain couples TRBV29-1 to TRBJ2-7; 9 nucleotides match TRBD1. Germline lookup yields CDR1 SQVTM and CDR2 ANQGSEA. J was trimmed by 3 bases and V by 7 bases; bases with no gene match: 7. The CDR3 has 13 residues. This CDR3 reads CSAGTGFYYEQYF. The DNA of the CDR3 is TGCAGCGCCGGGACAGGGTTTTACTACGAGCAGTACTTC.

The chain joins TRBV20-1 to TRBJ2-7; the D gene is possibly TRBD2 (5 bases). Between the trimmed V and J ends, which lost 5 bases and 3 bases, there was a span of 14 bases. Germline V CDR1 and CDR2: DFQATT, SNEGSKA (reference sequence). CDR3 length equals 13 residues. CDR3 coding DNA: TGCAGTGCTTGGATAAGCGGAGGCTACGAGCAGTACTTC. It encodes CSAWISGGYEQYF.

V usage is TRBV10-3 and J usage is TRBJ2-1, with D perhaps TRBD1 or TRBD2 (5 bases each). CDR1 ENHRY and CDR2 SYGVKD come from the germline V gene. With 10 bases removed from V and 7 bases from J, the gap between germline ends came to 26 bases. This CDR3 contains 16 residues. As DNA, the CDR3 is TGTGCCACATTAGGCCCCGGACACCCCGAGGGAAATGAGCAGTTCTTC. The encoded protein is CATLGPGHPEGNEQFF.

This clonotype appeared a single time. V usage is TRBV11-2 and J usage is TRBJ2-3; D may match TRBD1 or TRBD2 (5 bases each). The CDR3 has 16 residues. The V and J ends lost 2 bases and 1 base respectively, with 13 bases between them. Germline CDR1 is SGHAT and CDR2 is FQNNGV. The CDR3 nucleotides read TGTGCCAGCAGCTTAAACGACGGGACCCGCACAGATACGCAGTATTTT. Its protein is CASSLNDGTRTDTQYF.

CDR3 amino acids: CASRRDLYNEQFF. As DNA, the CDR3 is TGTGCCAGCAGGCGGGACTTGTACAATGAGCAGTTCTTC. This chain connects TRBV6-4 to TRBJ2-1; perhaps TRBD2 as D (6 bases). Deletions cut 6 bases from V and 4 bases from J, with 10 bases between. Per germline, CDR1 MRHNA and CDR2 SNTAGT. The CDR3 consists of 13 residues.

The chain is built from TRBV18 and TRBJ2-7; the D is unclear. TRBJ2-5 matches the DNA end more closely, so the J call is doubtful. In germline, CDR1 is KGHSH, CDR2 LQKENI. CDR3 length: 14 residues. The CDR3 DNA sequence: TGTGCCAGCTCCCCCCTAGGGTTAACAGAGACCCAGTACTTC. This translates into CASSPLGLTETQYF.

J is TRBJ1-1 and V is TRBV29-1; tentatively, D is TRBD1 (5 bases). Germline V gene lookup returns CDR1 SQVTM and CDR2 ANQGSEA. CDR3 length: 11 amino acids. V gave up 8 bases and J gave up 5 bases, with 12 bases separating them. For the CDR3, the DNA is TGCAGCTGTACAGGAATAACTGAAGCTTTCTTT. It codes for CSCTGITEAFF.

The chain couples TRBV6-5 to TRBJ2-5; perhaps TRBD2 as D (5 bases). The CDR3 is made up of 15 amino acids. Trimming pared 2 bases from V and 5 bases from J, leaving 15 bases between. In germline, CDR1 is MNHEY, CDR2 SVGAGI. The CDR3 loop reads CASSYGGKLWETQYF. CDR3 nucleotides: TGTGCCAGCAGTTACGGAGGAAAGTTGTGGGAGACCCAGTACTTC.

The chain recombines TRBV3-1 with TRBJ2-7, with TRBD2 matching over 10 bases. Germline V gene lookup returns CDR1 LGHDT and CDR2 YNNKEL (reference sequence). This CDR3 is 17 amino acids long. With 4 bases clipped from V and 1 base from J, the junction kept 10 bases outside the gene matches. For the CDR3, the DNA is TGTGCCAGCAGCCCAGCACAAGGACTAGCGGATTCCTACGAGCAGTACTTC. This codes for CASSPAQGLADSYEQYF.

Only a few counts were recorded for this clonotype. The chain couples TRBV2 to TRBJ2-3; D is unresolved. This CDR3 is built from 13 residues. The V and J ends lost 6 bases and 0 bases respectively, with 7 bases between them. Looked up from germline, CDR1 is SNHLY and CDR2 is FYNNEI. The CDR3 loop reads CASRADSTDTQYF. The CDR3 bases are TGTGCCAGCAGGGCGGACAGCACAGATACGCAGTATTTT.